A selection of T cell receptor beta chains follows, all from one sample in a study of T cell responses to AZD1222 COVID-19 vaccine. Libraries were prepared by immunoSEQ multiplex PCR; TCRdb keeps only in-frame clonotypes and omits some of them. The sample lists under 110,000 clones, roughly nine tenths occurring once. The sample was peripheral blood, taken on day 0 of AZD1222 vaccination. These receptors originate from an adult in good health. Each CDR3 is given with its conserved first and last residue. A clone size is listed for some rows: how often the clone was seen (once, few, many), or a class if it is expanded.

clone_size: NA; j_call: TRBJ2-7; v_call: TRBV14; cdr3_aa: CASSLRGSYEQYF
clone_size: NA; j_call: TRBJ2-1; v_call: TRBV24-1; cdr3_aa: CATSPGTGGYNEQFF
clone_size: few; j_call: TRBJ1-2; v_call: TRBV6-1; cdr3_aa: CASSEGTGGYGYTF
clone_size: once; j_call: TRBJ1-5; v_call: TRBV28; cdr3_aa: CASSLSGGEPQHF
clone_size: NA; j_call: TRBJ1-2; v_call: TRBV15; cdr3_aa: CATSRDGIGYTF
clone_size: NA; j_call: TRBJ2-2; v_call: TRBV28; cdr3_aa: CASIGVVLANTGELFF
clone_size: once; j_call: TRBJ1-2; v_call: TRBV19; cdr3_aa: CASSMRGDSNGYTF
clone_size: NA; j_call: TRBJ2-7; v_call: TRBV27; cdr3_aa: CASALLAAGSREQYF
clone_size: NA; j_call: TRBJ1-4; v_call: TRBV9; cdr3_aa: CASSWGRGGEKLFF
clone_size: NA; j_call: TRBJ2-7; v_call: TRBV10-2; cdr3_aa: CASGTGNYEQYF
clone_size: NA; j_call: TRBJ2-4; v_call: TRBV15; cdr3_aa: CATSMLAVSKNIQYF
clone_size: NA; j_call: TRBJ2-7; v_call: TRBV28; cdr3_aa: CASSFPLSVGGYEQYF
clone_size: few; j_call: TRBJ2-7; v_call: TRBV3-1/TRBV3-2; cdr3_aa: CASSLHSLRLAAGLTYEQYF
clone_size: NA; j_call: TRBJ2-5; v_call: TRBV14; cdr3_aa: CASSQQETQYF
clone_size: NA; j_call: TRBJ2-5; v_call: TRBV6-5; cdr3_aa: CASGRERGSQETQYF
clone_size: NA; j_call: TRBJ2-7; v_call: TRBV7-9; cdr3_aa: CASSGFSYEQYF
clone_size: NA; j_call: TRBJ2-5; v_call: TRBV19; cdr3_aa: CASSIGGQETQYF
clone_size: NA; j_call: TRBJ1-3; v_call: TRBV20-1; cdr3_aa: CSATLGNTIYF
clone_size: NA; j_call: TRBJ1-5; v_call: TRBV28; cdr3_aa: CASSHLFGNNQPQHF
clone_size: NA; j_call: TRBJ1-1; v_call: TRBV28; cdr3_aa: CASSLFRPWDEAFF
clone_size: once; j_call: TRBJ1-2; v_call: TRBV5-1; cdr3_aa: CASSLGGGARHGYTF
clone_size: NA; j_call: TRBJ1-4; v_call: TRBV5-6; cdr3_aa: CASSSTRQVVNEKLFF
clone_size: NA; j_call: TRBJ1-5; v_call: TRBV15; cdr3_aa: CATSRGQNSNQPQHF
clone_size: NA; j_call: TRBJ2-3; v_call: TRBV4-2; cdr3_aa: CASSQEAGGPDTQYF
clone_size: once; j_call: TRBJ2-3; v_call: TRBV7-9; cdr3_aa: CASSLSSSTQYF
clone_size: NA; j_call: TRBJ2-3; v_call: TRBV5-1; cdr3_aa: CASSFGGAEDTQYF
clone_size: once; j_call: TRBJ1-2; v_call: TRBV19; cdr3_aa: CASSISQLGYTF
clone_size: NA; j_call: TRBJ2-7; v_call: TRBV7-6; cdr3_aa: CASSLTSDDSYEQYF
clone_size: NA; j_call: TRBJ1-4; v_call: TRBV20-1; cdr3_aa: CSASGPASEKLFF
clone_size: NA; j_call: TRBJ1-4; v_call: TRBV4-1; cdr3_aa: CASSQALADLRGLFF
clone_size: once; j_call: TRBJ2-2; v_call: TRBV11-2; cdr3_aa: CASSSVRVVGELFF
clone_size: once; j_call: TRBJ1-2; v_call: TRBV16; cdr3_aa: CASSQLGLGSGYTF
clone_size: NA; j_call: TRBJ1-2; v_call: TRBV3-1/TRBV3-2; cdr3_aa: CASSQGGQISTYGYTF
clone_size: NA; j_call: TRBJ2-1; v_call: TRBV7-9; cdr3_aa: CASSPIAGDYNEQFF
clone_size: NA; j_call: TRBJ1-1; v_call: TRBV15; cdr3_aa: CATSRPGDTEAFF
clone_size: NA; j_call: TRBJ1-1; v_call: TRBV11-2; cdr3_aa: CASSRLNTEAFF
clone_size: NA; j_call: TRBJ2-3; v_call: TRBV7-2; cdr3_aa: CASSFPKGDTQYF
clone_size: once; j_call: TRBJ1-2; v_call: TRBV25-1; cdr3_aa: CASSPTPGQVHPNYGYTF
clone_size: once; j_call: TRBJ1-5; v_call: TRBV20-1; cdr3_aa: CSASSGGDQPQHF
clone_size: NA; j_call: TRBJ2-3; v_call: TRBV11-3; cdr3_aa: CASSTYSGAEDTQYF
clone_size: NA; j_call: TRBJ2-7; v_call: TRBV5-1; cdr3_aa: CASSLGGPPYEQYF
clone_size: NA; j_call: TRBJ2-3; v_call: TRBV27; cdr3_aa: CASSLAAGGQVDTQYF
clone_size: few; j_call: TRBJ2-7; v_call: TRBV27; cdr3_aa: CASSSAGARHSYEQYF
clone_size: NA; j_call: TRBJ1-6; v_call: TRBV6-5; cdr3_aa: CASSRGQGTGSPLHF
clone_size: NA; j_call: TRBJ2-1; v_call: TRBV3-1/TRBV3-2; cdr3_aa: CASSQGPDNEQFF
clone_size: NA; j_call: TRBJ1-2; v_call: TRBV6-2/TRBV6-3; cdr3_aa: CASSYLKSGAYGYTF
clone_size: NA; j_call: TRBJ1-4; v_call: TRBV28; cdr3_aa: CASRPTGGNEKLFF